The rows below give T cell receptor beta chains drawn from one sample of a study of CD8 T cells in Susac syndrome. TCRdb passed the immunoSEQ multiplex PCR reads through MiXCR, listing each CDR3 protein once. Seen here are roughly 150,000 distinct CDR3 sequences, over 90% observed once, and the top ten hold approximately 0.18%. The sequenced sample consisted of CD8+ T cells from PBMCs. The source of these receptors is a human donor with Susac syndrome. CDR3s include the opening cysteine and the closing phenylalanine or tryptophan. Each record gives: V gene, J gene, D gene, clone size, CDR3 protein, CDR3 DNA. A D gene is named only where the DNA matches it firmly. Rows may omit the clone size; those that give it use once, few, many or a size class.

V: TRBV14; J: TRBJ1-2; D: .; size: .; CDR3: CASSPLVDGTNYGYTF; DNA: TGTGCCAGCAGCCCCCTGGTCGACGGTACTAACTATGGCTACACCTTC
V: TRBV11-2; J: TRBJ2-1; D: .; size: .; CDR3: CASSYYRGGLGNEQFF; DNA: TGTGCCAGCAGCTATTATAGGGGGGGCTTGGGGAATGAGCAGTTCTTC
V: TRBV29-1; J: TRBJ1-1; D: .; size: .; CDR3: CSVEDNGVPTEAFF; DNA: TGCAGCGTTGAAGATAATGGGGTTCCCACTGAAGCTTTCTTT
V: TRBV28; J: TRBJ2-1; D: TRBD2; size: .; CDR3: CASSPGTRRDEQFF; DNA: TGTGCCAGCAGTCCGGGGACTAGAAGGGATGAGCAGTTCTTC
V: TRBV7-6; J: TRBJ1-1; D: .; size: .; CDR3: CASSPSGRNTEAFF; DNA: TGTGCCAGCAGCCCATCTGGTCGCAACACTGAAGCTTTCTTT
V: TRBV3-1; J: TRBJ2-5; D: .; size: once; CDR3: CASSPQNVETQYF; DNA: TGTGCCAGCAGCCCCCAGAATGTGGAGACCCAGTACTTC
V: TRBV27; J: TRBJ2-7; D: TRBD1; size: .; CDR3: CASSPTFIGTGPLEQYF; DNA: TGTGCCAGCAGTCCTACGTTCATCGGGACAGGACCCTTGGAGCAGTACTTC
V: TRBV9; J: TRBJ1-1; D: TRBD1; size: .; CDR3: CASRGTGGTEAFF; DNA: TGTGCCAGCAGAGGAACAGGGGGGACTGAAGCTTTCTTT
V: TRBV13; J: TRBJ2-1; D: TRBD2; size: once; CDR3: CASSLGLAGYSYNEQFF; DNA: TGTGCCAGCAGCTTAGGACTAGCGGGTTACTCCTACAATGAGCAGTTCTTC
V: TRBV11-3; J: TRBJ2-5; D: TRBD2; size: .; CDR3: CASSPWTGLAGGPSQETQYF; DNA: TGTGCCAGCAGCCCCTGGACAGGACTAGCGGGAGGGCCTAGCCAAGAGACCCAGTACTTC
V: TRBV28; J: TRBJ1-1; D: .; size: .; CDR3: CASSLFEGMNTEAFF; DNA: TGTGCCAGCAGTTTGTTCGAGGGAATGAACACTGAAGCTTTCTTT
V: TRBV11-3; J: TRBJ2-1; D: TRBD2; size: .; CDR3: CASSWGGGPYNEQFF; DNA: TGTGCCAGCAGCTGGGGCGGGGGGCCGTACAATGAGCAGTTCTTC
V: TRBV20-1; J: TRBJ2-7; D: .; size: .; CDR3: CSGGVTSYEQYF; DNA: TGCAGTGGTGGAGTAACCTCCTACGAGCAGTACTTC
V: TRBV5-1; J: TRBJ1-5; D: TRBD1; size: .; CDR3: CASSPSGGVNQPQHF; DNA: TGCGCCAGCAGCCCTTCAGGGGGGGTCAATCAGCCCCAGCATTTT